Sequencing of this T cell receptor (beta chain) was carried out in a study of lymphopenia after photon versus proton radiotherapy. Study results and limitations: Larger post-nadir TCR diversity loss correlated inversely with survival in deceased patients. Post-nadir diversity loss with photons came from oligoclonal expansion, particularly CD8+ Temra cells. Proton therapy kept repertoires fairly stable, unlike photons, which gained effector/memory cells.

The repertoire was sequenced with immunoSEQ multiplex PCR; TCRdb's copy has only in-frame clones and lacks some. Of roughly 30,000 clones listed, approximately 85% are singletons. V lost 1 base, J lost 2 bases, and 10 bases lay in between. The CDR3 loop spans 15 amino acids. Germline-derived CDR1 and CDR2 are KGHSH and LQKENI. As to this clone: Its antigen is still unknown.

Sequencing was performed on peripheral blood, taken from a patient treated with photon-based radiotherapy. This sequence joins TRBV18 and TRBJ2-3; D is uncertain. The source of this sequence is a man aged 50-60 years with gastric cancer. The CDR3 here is CASSPRSSLTDTQYF. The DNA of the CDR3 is TGTGCCAGCTCACCACGTTCTTCCCTCACAGATACGCAGTATTTT.